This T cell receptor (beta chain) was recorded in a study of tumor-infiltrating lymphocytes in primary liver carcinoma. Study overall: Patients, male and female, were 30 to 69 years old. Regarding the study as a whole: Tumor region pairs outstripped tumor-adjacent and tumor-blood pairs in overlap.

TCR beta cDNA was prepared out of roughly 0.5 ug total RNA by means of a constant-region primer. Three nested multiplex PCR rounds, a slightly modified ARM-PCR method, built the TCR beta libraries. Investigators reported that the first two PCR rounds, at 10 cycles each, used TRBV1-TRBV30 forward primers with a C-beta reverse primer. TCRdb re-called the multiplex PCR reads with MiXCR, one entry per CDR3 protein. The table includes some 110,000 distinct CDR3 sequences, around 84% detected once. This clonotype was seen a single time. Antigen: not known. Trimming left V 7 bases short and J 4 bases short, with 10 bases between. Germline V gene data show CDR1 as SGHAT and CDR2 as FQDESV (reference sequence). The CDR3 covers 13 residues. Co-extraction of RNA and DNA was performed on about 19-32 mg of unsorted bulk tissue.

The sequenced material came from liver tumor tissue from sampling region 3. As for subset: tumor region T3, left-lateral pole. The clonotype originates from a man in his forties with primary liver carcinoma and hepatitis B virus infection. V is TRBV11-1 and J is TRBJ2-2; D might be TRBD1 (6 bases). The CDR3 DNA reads TGTGCCAGCAACGGACAGTCCACCGGGGAGCTGTTTTTT. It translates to CASNGQSTGELFF. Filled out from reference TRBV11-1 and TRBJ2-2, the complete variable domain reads EAEVAQSPRYKITEKSQAVAFWCDPISGHATLYWYRQILGQGPELLVQFQDESVVDDSQLPKDRFSAERLKGVDSTLKIQPAELGDSAMYLCASNGQSTGELFFGEGSRLTVL.